These 26 T cell receptor beta chains were all obtained from the same sample, sequenced in a study of cytomegalovirus exposure and HLA in healthy donors. A multiplex PCR was run with 60 Vbeta primers and 13 Jbeta primers. Clones were sequenced by immunoSEQ multiplex PCR, and TCRdb holds only the in-frame ones, with some missing. In all, the sample yields about 33,000 clones. The sequencing input was PBMCs. The receptors were gathered from a man aged 40-49 years in good health and CMV-seronegative.

The chain uses TRBV19 and TRBJ1-5; D is perhaps TRBD1 (5 bases). CDR3 length equals 15 residues. CDR1 and CDR2 from the germline V gene are LNHDA and SQIVND (reference sequence). V dropped 1 base and J dropped 4 bases, with 11 bases sitting between them. The CDR3 DNA reads as TGTGCCAGTAGTATAGGTAGGGGATGGAATCAGCCCCAGCATTTT. Translation gives CASSIGRGWNQPQHF.

The chain joins TRBV9 to TRBJ2-1; 8 nucleotides agree with TRBD2. The CDR3 extends over 17 amino acids. Losses at the gene ends were 4 bases for V and 0 bases for J; bases not matched to a gene: 9. Germline V gene sequence: CDR1 SGDLS, CDR2 YYNGEE. The CDR3 region is CASSSAGGGSSYNEQFF. The CDR3, as DNA: TGTGCCAGCAGCTCCGCGGGGGGCGGAAGCTCCTACAATGAGCAGTTCTTC.

The gene calls are TRBV30 and TRBJ2-5, with 7 bases that match TRBD2. The germline V gene encodes CDR1 GTSNPN and CDR2 SVGIG (reference sequence). The CDR3 has 13 residues. J gave up 7 bases and V 1 base, and 6 bases lay outside the gene matches. The CDR3 loop is CAWSATSKGTQYF. CDR3 sequence (DNA): TGTGCCTGGAGTGCGACTAGCAAAGGGACCCAGTACTTC.

CDR3 region: CASSPGTGSGDGYTF. The CDR3 bases are TGTGCCAGCTCACCAGGGACAGGGAGTGGAGATGGCTACACCTTC. The chain carries TRBV18 and TRBJ1-2, with TRBD1 matching 9 bases. CDR1 is KGHSH and CDR2 is LQKENI in the germline V gene. J gave up 6 bases and V 2 bases, and 7 bases lay outside the gene matches. The length of the CDR3 is 15 residues.

The chain carries TRBV18 and TRBJ1-4; 9 nucleotides line up with TRBD1. Germline V CDR1 and CDR2: KGHSH, LQKENI. J gave up 4 bases and V 3 bases, and 6 bases lay outside the gene matches. The CDR3 has 16 amino acids. For the CDR3, the DNA is TGTGCCAGCTCACCCACGGACAGGGGATTTAATGAAAAACTGTTTTTT. This gives the protein CASSPTDRGFNEKLFF.

V usage is TRBV30 and J usage is TRBJ1-2; D unclear. V was clipped by 2 bases and J by 2 bases, with 6 bases between them. Germline V gives CDR1 GTSNPN, CDR2 SVGIG (reference sequence). The CDR3 has 12 amino acids. The CDR3 here is CAWSRENYGYTF. In DNA form, the CDR3 reads TGTGCCTGGAGTAGGGAGAACTATGGCTACACCTTC.

The gene calls are TRBV5-1 and TRBJ1-1; weak D call: TRBD1 (5 bases). V was pared by 3 bases and J by 3 bases, with 12 bases between. The CDR3 is 14 amino acids. Germline CDR1 reads SGHRS; CDR2 reads YFSETQ. CDR3 amino acids: CASSSRGSDTEAFF. CDR3 sequence (DNA): TGCGCCAGCAGCTCTAGGGGCTCGGACACTGAAGCTTTCTTT.

This sequence joins TRBV18 and TRBJ2-7; 9 bases fit TRBD1. From germline, CDR1 is KGHSH and CDR2 LQKENI. The CDR3 length is 13 residues. Trimming took 6 bases from V and 4 from J; bases not matched to a gene: 4. CDR3 sequence: CASSGTGTYEQYF. As DNA, the CDR3 is TGTGCCAGCTCCGGGACAGGGACATACGAGCAGTACTTC. The full variable domain, with the rest looked up from reference TRBV18 and TRBJ2-7, is NAGVMQNPRHLVRRRGQEARLRCSPMKGHSHVYWYRQLPEEGLKFMVYLQKENIIDESGMPKERFSAEFPKEGPSILRIQQVVRGDSAAYFCASSGTGTYEQYFGPGTRLTVT.

The V and J genes are TRBV29-1 and TRBJ1-2; the D is unclear. V lost 0 bases and J lost 8, with 13 bases in between. Germline CDR1 and CDR2: SQVTM and ANQGSEA. The CDR3 is made up of 13 amino acids. Here the CDR3 DNA reads TGCAGCGTTGAAGACGGGGAGAAATTGGGCTACACCTTC. Its protein is CSVEDGEKLGYTF.

The chain joins TRBV28 to TRBJ2-6; TRBD1 matches 7 bases. This CDR3 has 19 residues. Germline trimming cut 5 bases from V and 0 bases from J; bases unmatched to any gene: 13. Germline CDR1 MDHEN, CDR2 SYDVKM. CDR3 in amino acids: CASSPRGFGRFSGANVLTF. The CDR3, as DNA: TGTGCCAGCAGTCCCAGGGGGTTCGGGCGATTCTCTGGGGCCAACGTCCTGACTTTC.

The J gene is TRBJ1-2, the V gene TRBV29-1, with 7 bases fitting TRBD1. Germline CDR1 SQVTM, CDR2 ANQGSEA. The CDR3 extends over 14 amino acids. V lost 5 bases to trimming and J lost 4 bases; unmatched junction nucleotides: 10. CDR3: CSVMEGARSYGYTF. For the CDR3, the DNA is TGCAGCGTTATGGAGGGGGCGAGGAGCTATGGCTACACCTTC.

The rearrangement links TRBV9 to TRBJ2-3; the D gene is possibly TRBD1 (5 bases). Germline V gene sequence: CDR1 SGDLS, CDR2 YYNGEE. This CDR3 spans 13 amino acids. V shed 0 bases and J shed 9 bases, with 11 bases lying between them. CDR3 in amino acids: CASSVEGRSTQYF. Here the CDR3 DNA reads TGTGCCAGCAGCGTAGAGGGGCGGTCGACGCAGTATTTT.

CDR3 coding DNA: TGTGCCAGCAGCTTAGCTAGCGGGAGATACGAGCAGTACTTC. Residues: CASSLASGRYEQYF. The rearrangement uses TRBV7-2 and TRBJ2-7; the match to TRBD2 covers 9 bases. The CDR3 spans 14 residues. The trim removed 0 bases at V and 4 bases at J, leaving 1 base unmatched. CDR1 and CDR2 (germline): SGHTA, FQGNSA.

This chain joins TRBV2 and TRBJ1-1; D perhaps matches TRBD1 (6 bases). The CDR3 totals 13 residues. V lost 5 bases, J lost 1 base, and 8 bases lay in between. Germline V gene data show CDR1 as SNHLY and CDR2 as FYNNEI. The CDR3 protein is CASSTGRNTEAFF. The DNA for the CDR3 is TGTGCCAGCAGTACAGGGAGGAACACTGAAGCTTTCTTT.

This chain connects TRBV7-3 to TRBJ2-7; 8 positions match TRBD1. V was clipped by 1 base and J by 7 bases; unmatched bases: 18. The CDR3 is made up of 18 amino acids. Germline assignment: CDR1 SGHTA and CDR2 FQGTGA. Written as DNA, the CDR3 is TGTGCCAGCAGCTTAAGGATGGCGGACAGGGTACGCGAATGGGAGCAGTACTTC. It is translated as CASSLRMADRVREWEQYF.

J is TRBJ2-1 and V is TRBV6-5, with no clear D. The CDR3 contains 13 residues. Per the germline V gene, CDR1 is MNHEY and CDR2 is SVGAGI. Trimming pared 4 bases from V and 10 bases from J, leaving 14 bases between. CDR3 residues: CASSSGERWEQFF. CDR3 coding DNA: TGTGCCAGCAGTTCAGGCGAGAGATGGGAGCAGTTCTTC.

About this clone: This sample also contains other DNA sequences that code for the same CDR3. The gene calls are TRBV6-1 and TRBJ2-7, with TRBD2 matching 10 bases. Per germline, CDR1 MNHNS and CDR2 SASEGT. The CDR3 sequence is 15 residues long. With 1 base clipped from V and 0 bases from J, the junction kept 0 bases outside the gene matches. The CDR3 loop reads CASSEGTSGSYEQYF. DNA of the CDR3: TGTGCCAGCAGTGAAGGGACTAGCGGCTCCTACGAGCAGTACTTC.

The chain uses TRBV9 and TRBJ2-5, with D possibly TRBD1 on 6 matching bases. The CDR3 sequence is 15 residues long. Germline CDR1 reads SGDLS; CDR2 reads YYNGEE. The V and J ends lost 2 bases and 3 bases respectively, with 14 bases between them. The CDR3 DNA follows: TGTGCCAGCAGCGTTCAGGGGATGGGCAAAGAGACCCAGTACTTC. This gives the protein CASSVQGMGKETQYF. The variable domain in full, with the rest retrieved from reference TRBV9 and TRBJ2-5, is DSGVTQTPKHLITATGQRVTLRCSPRSGDLSVYWYQQSLDQGLQFLIQYYNGEERAKGNILERFSAQQFPDLHSELNLSSLELGDSALYFCASSVQGMGKETQYFGPGTRLLVL.

This CDR3 is CASSQLGQGANNEQFF. The DNA of the CDR3 is TGTGCCAGCAGTCAACTAGGGCAGGGGGCGAACAATGAGCAGTTCTTC. The rearrangement joins TRBV14 to TRBJ2-1; TRBD1 aligns across 8 bases. V shed 6 bases and J 5 bases; nucleotides not matched to a gene: 12. The CDR3 sequence is 16 residues long. Germline values: CDR1 SGHDN, CDR2 FVKESK.

V usage is TRBV27 and J usage is TRBJ1-2; 8 positions agree with TRBD1. J was trimmed by 4 bases and V by 2 bases; bases with no gene match: 0. Germline CDR1 MNHEY, CDR2 SMNVEV (reference sequence). The CDR3 spans 13 residues. CDR3 residues: CASSLDRGYGYTF. CDR3 nucleotides: TGTGCCAGCAGTTTAGACAGGGGCTATGGCTACACCTTC.

V usage is TRBV27 and J usage is TRBJ1-2, with 9 nucleotides matching TRBD1. CDR3 size: 16 residues. Germline CDR1 reads MNHEY; CDR2 reads SMNVEV (reference sequence). The V segment lost 5 bases and the J segment 5 bases; nucleotides outside the gene matches: 12. The CDR3 DNA follows: TGTGCCAGCAGTCTTAGGAGGGGGACAGGGTTTTATGGCTACACCTTC. This translates into CASSLRRGTGFYGYTF.

The genes are TRBV5-8 and TRBJ2-7, with a weak D call TRBD1 (6 bases). V dropped 2 bases and J dropped 2 bases, with 11 bases sitting between them. From germline, CDR1 is SGHTS and CDR2 YDEGEE. This CDR3 is 14 amino acids long. CDR3 loop: CASSFYRVPYEQYF. CDR3 bases: TGTGCCAGCAGCTTCTACAGGGTTCCCTACGAGCAGTACTTC.

The V and J genes are TRBV5-1 and TRBJ2-1; weak D call: TRBD2 (5 bases). The germline V gene has CDR1 SGHRS and CDR2 YFSETQ. V was clipped by 7 bases and J by 5 bases, with 16 bases between them. CDR3 size: 14 residues. CDR3 coding DNA: TGCGCCAGCCATTGGGGAGAGGTTGACAATGAGCAGTTCTTC. Protein product: CASHWGEVDNEQFF.

V is TRBV28 and J is TRBJ2-2; TRBD2 agrees at 14 bases. The J segment lost 5 bases and the V segment lost 4 bases, leaving 6 bases of the junction unmatched. This CDR3 contains 17 residues. Germline V CDR1 and CDR2: MDHEN, SYDVKM. As DNA, the CDR3 is TGTGCCAGCAGTTCAGGGACTAGCGGGAGCAGAACCGGGGAGCTGTTTTTT. Translated: CASSSGTSGSRTGELFF.

The rearrangement links TRBV7-3 to TRBJ2-5, with 8 bases aligning to TRBD1. This CDR3 contains 15 residues. The ends lost 6 bases at V and 5 bases at J; junction bases unmatched: 11. Germline assignment: CDR1 SGHTA and CDR2 FQGTGA. CDR3 sequence: CASSPIQGASETQYF. The CDR3 nucleotides read TGTGCCAGCAGTCCTATCCAGGGGGCCTCGGAGACCCAGTACTTC.

In nucleotides, the CDR3 is TGTGCCAGCAGGAGGGACTACGGAGAGACCCAGTACTTC. It is translated as CASRRDYGETQYF. V usage is TRBV2 and J usage is TRBJ2-5; 7 positions agree with TRBD2. The CDR3 is 13 amino acids. J lost 4 bases, V lost 6 bases, and 5 bases had no gene match. CDR1 and CDR2 from the germline V gene are SNHLY and FYNNEI.